Many counts were recorded for the clone carrying this T cell receptor beta chain. The source of the sample is a study of T cells in Graves' hyperthyroidism and ophthalmopathy. Turning to the study itself: The initial diagnosis was the point when peripheral blood was collected, ahead of any treatment.

Trimming removed 6 bases from V and 4 bases from J, with 10 bases in between. The CDR3 length is 13 residues. Germline assignment: CDR1 SNHLY and CDR2 FYNNEI. Using RNA transcripts as the source, TCR beta CDR3 regions were amplified. First-round RT-PCR with HTBI primers amplified the TCR CDR3 region. Via MiXCR, TCRdb re-called the multiplex PCR reads, giving one row per CDR3 protein. This sample yields roughly 350,000 distinct CDR3 sequences, of which about 15% are seen a single time; approximately 23% belongs to the top ten. Stable Graves' hyperthyroidism denoted no ophthalmopathy progression over 18 months.

The TCR comes from a woman younger than 45 with Graves' hyperthyroidism. This chain connects TRBV2 to TRBJ2-4; perhaps D is TRBD1 or TRBD2 (5 bases each). Sequenced sample: blood. CDR3 protein: CASRGWGKNIQYF. CDR3 nucleotides: TGTGCCAGCAGGGGTTGGGGGAAAAACATTCAGTACTTC.